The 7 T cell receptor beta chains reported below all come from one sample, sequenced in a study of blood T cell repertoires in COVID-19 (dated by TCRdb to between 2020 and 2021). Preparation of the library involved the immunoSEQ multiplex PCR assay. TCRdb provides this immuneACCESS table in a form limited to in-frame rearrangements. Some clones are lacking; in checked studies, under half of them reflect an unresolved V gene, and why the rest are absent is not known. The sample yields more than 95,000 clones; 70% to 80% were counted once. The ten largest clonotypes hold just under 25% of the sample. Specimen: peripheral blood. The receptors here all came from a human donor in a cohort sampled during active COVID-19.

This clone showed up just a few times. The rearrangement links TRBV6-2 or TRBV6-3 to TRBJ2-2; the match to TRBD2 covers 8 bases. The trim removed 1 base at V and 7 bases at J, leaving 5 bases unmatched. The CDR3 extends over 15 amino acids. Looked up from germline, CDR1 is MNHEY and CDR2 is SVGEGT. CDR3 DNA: TGTGCCAGCAGTTACTTGCGGGAGGCGGTCGGGGAGCTGTTTTTT. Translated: CASSYLREAVGELFF.

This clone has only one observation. The CDR3, as DNA: TGTGCCAGCTCACCTACCAGGGGAGACTACAATGAGCAGTTCTTC. Its protein product is CASSPTRGDYNEQFF. V is TRBV18 and J is TRBJ2-1; D may be TRBD1 (6 bases). Germline CDR1 is KGHSH and CDR2 is LQKENI. The CDR3 runs to 15 residues. The ends were cut back, 3 bases at V and 3 bases at J, with 12 bases in the middle.

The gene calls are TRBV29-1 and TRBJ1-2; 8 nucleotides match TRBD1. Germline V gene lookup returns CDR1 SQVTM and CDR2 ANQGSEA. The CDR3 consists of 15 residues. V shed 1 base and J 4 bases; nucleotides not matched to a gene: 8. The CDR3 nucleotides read TGCAGCGTTGAAGTCGCACAGGGGACAGGCTATGGCTACACCTTC. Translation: CSVEVAQGTGYGYTF.

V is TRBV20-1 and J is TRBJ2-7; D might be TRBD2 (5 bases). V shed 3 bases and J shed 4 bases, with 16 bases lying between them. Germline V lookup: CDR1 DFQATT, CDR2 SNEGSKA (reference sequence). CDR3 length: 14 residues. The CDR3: CSASLRRRRYEQYF. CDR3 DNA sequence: TGCAGTGCTAGTCTACGGCGGAGGAGGTACGAGCAGTACTTC.

In nucleotides, the CDR3 is TGTGCCAGCTCACGACAGGGGGCAAGCTCCTACGAGCAGTACTTC. Its translation: CASSRQGASSYEQYF. This sequence joins TRBV18 and TRBJ2-7; TRBD1 matches 10 bases. Germline V lookup: CDR1 KGHSH, CDR2 LQKENI. The CDR3 spans 15 residues. With 4 bases clipped from V and 0 bases from J, the junction kept 3 bases outside the gene matches.

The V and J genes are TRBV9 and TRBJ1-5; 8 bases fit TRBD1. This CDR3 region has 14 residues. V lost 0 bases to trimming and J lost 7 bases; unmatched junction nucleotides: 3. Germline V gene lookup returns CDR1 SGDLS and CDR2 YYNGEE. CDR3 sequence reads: CASSVEDRDQPQHF. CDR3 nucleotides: TGTGCCAGCAGCGTAGAGGACAGGGACCAGCCCCAGCATTTT.

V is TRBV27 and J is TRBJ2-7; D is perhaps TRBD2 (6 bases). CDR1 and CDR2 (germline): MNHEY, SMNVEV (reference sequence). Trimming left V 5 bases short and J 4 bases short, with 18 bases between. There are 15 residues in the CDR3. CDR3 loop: CASSLTAGEVYEQYF. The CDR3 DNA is TGTGCCAGCAGTCTCACGGCCGGGGAGGTTTACGAGCAGTACTTC.